The 14 T cell receptor beta chains below all came from one sample that was sequenced in a study of blood T cell repertoires in COVID-19. Produced via immunoSEQ multiplex PCR; TCRdb's table is partial and in-frame only. The data hold fewer than 200,000 clones, with approximately 87% observed a single time. Specimen: peripheral blood. Receptor source: a woman between 65 and 79 years old with COVID-19, enrolled during active disease.

The genes are TRBV29-1 and TRBJ1-1, with D possibly matching TRBD1 (5 bases). Trimming removed 8 bases from V and 6 bases from J, with 16 bases in between. Germline CDR1 reads SQVTM; CDR2 reads ANQGSEA. This CDR3 is built from 12 residues. The CDR3, as DNA: TGCAGCCTAACAGGTAATCAGGCTGAAGCTTTCTTT. Amino acids: CSLTGNQAEAFF.

In DNA form, the CDR3 reads TGTGCCATCAGGACAGGGCAAGCTGGTGAAGCTTTCTTT. This gives the protein CAIRTGQAGEAFF. V usage is TRBV10-3 and J usage is TRBJ1-1, with TRBD1 matching over 7 bases. The CDR3 has 13 residues. The J segment lost 7 bases and the V segment lost 6 bases, leaving 8 bases of the junction unmatched. The germline V gene encodes CDR1 ENHRY and CDR2 SYGVKD.

The CDR3 reads CASSELGGGSIETQYF. The CDR3 coding sequence is TGTGCCAGCAGTGAACTCGGGGGCGGGAGTATCGAGACCCAGTACTTC. V and J are TRBV25-1 and TRBJ2-5; a weak D match, TRBD2 (7 bases). The CDR3 totals 16 residues. Trimming removed 2 bases from V and 5 bases from J, with 18 bases in between. Per the germline V gene, CDR1 is MGHDK and CDR2 is SYGVNS.

V usage is TRBV19 and J usage is TRBJ2-6; 12 nucleotides match TRBD1. Germline V gene lookup returns CDR1 LNHDA and CDR2 SQIVND (reference sequence). The CDR3 totals 17 residues. The V segment lost 6 bases and the J segment 2 bases; nucleotides outside the gene matches: 5. Here the CDR3 reads CASSPGQGATGANVLTF. The CDR3 DNA follows: TGTGCCAGTAGCCCGGGACAGGGGGCTACTGGGGCCAACGTCCTGACTTTC.

V usage is TRBV7-9 and J usage is TRBJ1-4, with D possibly being TRBD1 (5 bases). The germline V and J ends were trimmed by 0 bases and 8 bases, with 10 bases remaining between them. Germline assignment: CDR1 SEHNR and CDR2 FQNEAQ (reference sequence). The CDR3 consists of 14 residues. CDR3 sequence: CASSLAGGTEKLFF. CDR3 nucleotides: TGTGCCAGCAGCTTAGCGGGGGGGACGGAAAAACTGTTTTTT.

The rearrangement links TRBV4-1 to TRBJ2-7; 10 bases agree with TRBD2. Unmatched junction bases numbered 0, after V lost 1 base and J lost 3 bases. Germline lookup yields CDR1 MGHRA and CDR2 YSYEKL. The CDR3 has 14 residues. CDR3 nucleotide sequence: TGCGCCAGCAGCCAAGGACTAGCGGGCTACGAGCAGTACTTC. Translation: CASSQGLAGYEQYF.

The J gene is TRBJ1-1, the V gene TRBV19; D may be TRBD1 (5 bases). The germline V gene encodes CDR1 LNHDA and CDR2 SQIVND (reference sequence). The CDR3 covers 15 residues. V was pared by 3 bases and J by 4 bases, with 15 bases between. CDR3 amino acids: CASSIQGLWGTEAFF. The CDR3 region has the DNA TGTGCCAGTAGTATTCAGGGCCTTTGGGGCACTGAAGCTTTCTTT.

The J gene is TRBJ2-5, the V gene TRBV7-6; unclear D gene. CDR1 and CDR2 from the germline V gene are SGHVS and FNYEAQ. CDR3 length: 11 amino acids. The V and J ends lost 4 bases and 5 bases respectively, with 5 bases between them. The CDR3 DNA reads as TGTGCCAGCAGCTCAATGGAGACCCAGTACTTC. This gives the protein CASSSMETQYF.

The J gene is TRBJ1-2, the V gene TRBV6-6, with TRBD1 as a possible D gene (6 bases). The CDR3 runs to 14 residues. Germline lookup yields CDR1 MNHNY and CDR2 SVGAGI (reference sequence). Deletions cut 7 bases from V and 8 bases from J, with 20 bases between. The CDR3 DNA reads as TGTGCCAGCACCCTGATGTCTGGGGGCGGCGGCTACACCTTC. It yields the protein CASTLMSGGGGYTF.

The CDR3: CASSYPRTGPETQYF. The CDR3 nucleotides are TGTGCCAGCAGTTACCCAAGGACAGGGCCGGAGACCCAGTACTTC. The chain joins TRBV6-2 or TRBV6-3 to TRBJ2-5, with 8 bases identical to TRBD1. CDR1 MNHEY and CDR2 SVGEGT come from the germline V gene. There are 15 residues in the CDR3. The V gene end was trimmed by 2 bases and the J gene end by 5 bases; junction bases not matched to a gene: 7.

The rearrangement uses TRBV2 and TRBJ2-3; 11 bases align to TRBD2. Germline-derived CDR1 and CDR2 are SNHLY and FYNNEI. Losses at the gene ends were 8 bases for V and 1 base for J; bases not matched to a gene: 8. This CDR3 spans 16 amino acids. CDR3 coding DNA: TGTGCCAGCGGAGATGGGGGACTAGCGGGCACAGATACGCAGTATTTT. Its protein is CASGDGGLAGTDTQYF.

This clone was recorded only once. The J gene is TRBJ1-1, the V gene TRBV18; no clear D. CDR1 and CDR2 (germline): KGHSH, LQKENI. The CDR3 is 14 amino acids. Trimming left V 6 bases short and J 0 bases short, with 11 bases between. The CDR3 nucleotides read TGTGCCAGCTCGGACGGGATTATGAACACTGAAGCTTTCTTT. The encoded protein is CASSDGIMNTEAFF.

This clone was picked up one time. V usage is TRBV2 and J usage is TRBJ2-7; no clear D. The V gene's germline CDR1 is SNHLY and CDR2 FYNNEI. The CDR3 covers 14 residues. Trimming removed 6 bases from V and 3 bases from J, with 15 bases in between. The CDR3 DNA follows: TGTGCCAGCAGGTCCGTTCTCGGAGACTACGAGCAGTACTTC. Protein sequence: CASRSVLGDYEQYF.

J is TRBJ2-3 and V is TRBV7-6, with 11 positions matching TRBD2. The V gene end was trimmed by 4 bases and the J gene end by 0 bases; junction bases not matched to a gene: 3. This CDR3 has 16 residues. Germline V gene sequence: CDR1 SGHVS, CDR2 FNYEAQ. The CDR3 region is CASSSLAGGSTDTQYF. For the CDR3, the DNA is TGTGCCAGCAGCTCCCTAGCGGGAGGCAGCACAGATACGCAGTATTTT.